The entry below gives a single T cell receptor beta chain sequence along with its context. The antigen remains undetermined. The data were taken from a study of response to subunit inactivated influenza vaccine. Notes on the study in general: Each seasonal flu vaccination may recruit only limited new T cells, authors suggested.

Each CDR3 protein gets one entry after TCRdb re-called the RT-PCR reads with MiXCR. Among about 800,000 distinct CDR3 sequences listed, about 20% were seen once. Looked up from germline, CDR1 is SQVTM and CDR2 is ANQGSEA. CDR3 length: 14 residues. Unmatched junction bases numbered 8, after V lost 4 bases and J lost 5 bases. The TCR comes from a man aged 50 to 59 who received an inactivated influenza vaccine. Sequences were derived from PBMCs from blood, sampled 5 days after vaccination. V and J are TRBV29-1 and TRBJ2-7; TRBD1 aligns across 10 bases. DNA of the CDR3: TGCAGCGTTGGGGAGACAGGGGGCATCCACGAGCAGTACTTC. It encodes CSVGETGGIHEQYF.